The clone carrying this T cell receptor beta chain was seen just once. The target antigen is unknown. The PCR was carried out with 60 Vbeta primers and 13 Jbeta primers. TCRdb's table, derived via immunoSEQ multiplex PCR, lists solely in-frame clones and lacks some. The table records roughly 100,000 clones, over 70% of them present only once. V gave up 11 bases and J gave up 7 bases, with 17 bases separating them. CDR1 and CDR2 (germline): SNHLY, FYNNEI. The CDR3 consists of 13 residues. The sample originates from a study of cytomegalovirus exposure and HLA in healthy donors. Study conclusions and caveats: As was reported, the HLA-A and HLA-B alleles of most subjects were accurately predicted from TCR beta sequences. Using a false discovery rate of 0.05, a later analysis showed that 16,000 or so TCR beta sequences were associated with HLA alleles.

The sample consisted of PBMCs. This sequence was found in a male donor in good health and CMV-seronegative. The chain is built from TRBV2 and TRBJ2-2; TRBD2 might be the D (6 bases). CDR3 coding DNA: TGTGCCGGGCGACCGGACGGGGGCGGGGAGCTGTTTTTT. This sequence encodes CAGRPDGGGELFF.